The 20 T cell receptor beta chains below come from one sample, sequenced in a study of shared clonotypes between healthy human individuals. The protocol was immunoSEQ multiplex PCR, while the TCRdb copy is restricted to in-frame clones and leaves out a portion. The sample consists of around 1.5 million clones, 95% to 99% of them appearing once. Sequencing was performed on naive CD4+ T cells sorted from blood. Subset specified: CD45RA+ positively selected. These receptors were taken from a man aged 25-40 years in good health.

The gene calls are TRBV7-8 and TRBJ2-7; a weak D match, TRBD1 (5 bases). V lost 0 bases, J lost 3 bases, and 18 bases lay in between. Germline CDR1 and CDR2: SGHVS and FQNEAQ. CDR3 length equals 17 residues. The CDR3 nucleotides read TGTGCCAGCAGCTTAGCTGGTAGGGGCGGCAGGGACTACGAGCAGTACTTC. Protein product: CASSLAGRGGRDYEQYF.

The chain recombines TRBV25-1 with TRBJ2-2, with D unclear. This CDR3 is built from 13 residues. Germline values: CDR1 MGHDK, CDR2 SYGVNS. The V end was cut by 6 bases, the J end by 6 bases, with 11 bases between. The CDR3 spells CASSFSGSGELFF. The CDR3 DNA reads TGTGCCAGCAGCTTCTCTGGGTCCGGGGAGCTGTTTTTT.

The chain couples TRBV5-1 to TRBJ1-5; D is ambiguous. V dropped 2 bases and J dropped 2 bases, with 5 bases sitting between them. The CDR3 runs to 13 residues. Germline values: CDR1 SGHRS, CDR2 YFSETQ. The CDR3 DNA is TGCGCCAGCAGCTTTATAGGCAATCAGCCCCAGCATTTT. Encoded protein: CASSFIGNQPQHF.

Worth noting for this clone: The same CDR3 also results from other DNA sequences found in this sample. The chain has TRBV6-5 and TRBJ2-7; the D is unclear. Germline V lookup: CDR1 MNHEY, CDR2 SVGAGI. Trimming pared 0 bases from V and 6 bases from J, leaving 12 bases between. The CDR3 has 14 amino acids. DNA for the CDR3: TGTGCCAGCAGTTACTCGACGGGTTCGAGCGAGCAGTACTTC. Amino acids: CASSYSTGSSEQYF.

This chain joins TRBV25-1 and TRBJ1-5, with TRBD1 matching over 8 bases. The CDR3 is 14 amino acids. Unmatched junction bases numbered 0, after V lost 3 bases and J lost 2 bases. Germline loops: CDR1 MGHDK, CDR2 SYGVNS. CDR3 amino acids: CASSEDRGNQPQHF. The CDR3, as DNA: TGTGCCAGCAGTGAGGACAGGGGCAATCAGCCCCAGCATTTT.

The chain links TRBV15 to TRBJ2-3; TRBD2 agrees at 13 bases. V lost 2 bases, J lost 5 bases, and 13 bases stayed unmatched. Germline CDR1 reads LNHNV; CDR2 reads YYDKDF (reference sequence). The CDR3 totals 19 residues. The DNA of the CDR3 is TGTGCCACCAGCAGAAACCGTCCGGGGACTAGCGGGAAAGGAGATACGCAGTATTTT. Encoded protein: CATSRNRPGTSGKGDTQYF.

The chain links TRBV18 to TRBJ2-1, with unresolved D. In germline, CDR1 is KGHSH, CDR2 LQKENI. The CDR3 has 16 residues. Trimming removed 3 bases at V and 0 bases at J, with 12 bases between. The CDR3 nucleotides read TGTGCCAGCTCACCCCTTTGGGGAAGCTCCTACAATGAGCAGTTCTTC. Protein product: CASSPLWGSSYNEQFF.

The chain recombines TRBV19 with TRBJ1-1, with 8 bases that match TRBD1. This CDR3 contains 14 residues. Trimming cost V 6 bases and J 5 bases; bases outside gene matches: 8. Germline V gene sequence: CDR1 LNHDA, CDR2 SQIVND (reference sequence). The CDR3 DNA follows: TGTGCCAGTAGCTCCAGGGGGCTGCGAACTGAAGCTTTCTTT. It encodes CASSSRGLRTEAFF.

CDR3 bases: TGTGCCAGCAGTTTTTACCGGGCCACAAAAGGCTACACCTTC. This codes for CASSFYRATKGYTF. This chain uses TRBV28 with TRBJ1-2; D remains ambiguous. The germline V gene encodes CDR1 MDHEN and CDR2 SYDVKM. Trimming removed 3 bases from V and 8 bases from J, with 16 bases in between. This CDR3 contains 14 residues.

CDR3 DNA sequence: TGTGCCAGCAGTGAATCTGGGACTAGCGGGAGGAGGGAGACCCAGTACTTC. It encodes CASSESGTSGRRETQYF. The genes are TRBV25-1 and TRBJ2-5, with TRBD2 matching over 15 bases. Per germline, CDR1 MGHDK and CDR2 SYGVNS. With V trimmed by 1 base and J by 5 bases, 5 bases remained unmatched. The CDR3 extends over 17 amino acids.

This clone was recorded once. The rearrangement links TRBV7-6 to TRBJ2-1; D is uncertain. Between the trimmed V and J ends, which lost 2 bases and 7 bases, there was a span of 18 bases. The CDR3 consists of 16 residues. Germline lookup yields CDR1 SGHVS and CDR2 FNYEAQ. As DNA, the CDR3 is TGTGCCAGCAGCTTAACTGATAGAGCCCCTCTAAATGAGCAGTTCTTC. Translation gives CASSLTDRAPLNEQFF. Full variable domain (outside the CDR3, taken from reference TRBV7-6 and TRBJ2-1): GAGVSQSPRYKVTKRGQDVALRCDPISGHVSLYWYRQALGQGPEFLTYFNYEAQQDKSGLPNDRFSAERPEGSISTLTIQRTEQRDSAMYRCASSLTDRAPLNEQFFGPGTRLTVL.

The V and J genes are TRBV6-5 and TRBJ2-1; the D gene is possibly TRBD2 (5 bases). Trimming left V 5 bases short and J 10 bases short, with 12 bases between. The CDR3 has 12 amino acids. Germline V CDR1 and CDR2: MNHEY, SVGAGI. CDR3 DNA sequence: TGTGCCAGCAGTCGACCATCGGGAGAGCAGTTCTTC. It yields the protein CASSRPSGEQFF.

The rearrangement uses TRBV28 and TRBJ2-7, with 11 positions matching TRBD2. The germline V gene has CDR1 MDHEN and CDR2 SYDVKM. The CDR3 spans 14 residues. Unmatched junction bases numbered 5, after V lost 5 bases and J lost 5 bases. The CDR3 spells CASSVAGGKHEQYF. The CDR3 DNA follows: TGTGCCAGCAGTGTAGCGGGAGGGAAACACGAGCAGTACTTC.

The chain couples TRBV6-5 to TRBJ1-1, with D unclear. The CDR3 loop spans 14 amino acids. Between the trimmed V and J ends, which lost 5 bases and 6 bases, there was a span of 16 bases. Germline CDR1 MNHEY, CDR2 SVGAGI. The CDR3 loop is CASSRDPGAPEAFF. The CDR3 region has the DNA TGTGCCAGCAGTCGCGACCCCGGAGCTCCTGAAGCTTTCTTT.

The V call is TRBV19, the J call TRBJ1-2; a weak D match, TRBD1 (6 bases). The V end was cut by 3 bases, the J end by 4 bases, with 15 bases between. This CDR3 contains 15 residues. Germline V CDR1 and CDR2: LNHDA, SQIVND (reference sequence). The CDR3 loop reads CASSIHREMVYGYTF. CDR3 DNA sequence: TGTGCCAGTAGTATTCACAGGGAAATGGTCTATGGCTACACCTTC.

CDR3 region: CASSTPGKQGYTF. DNA for the CDR3: TGTGCCAGCAGCACACCCGGGAAACAAGGCTACACCTTC. V usage is TRBV5-8 and J usage is TRBJ1-2, with D unresolved. The CDR3 is 13 amino acids. Germline V CDR1 and CDR2: SGHTS, YDEGEE. Between the trimmed V and J ends, which lost 4 bases and 8 bases, there was a span of 15 bases.

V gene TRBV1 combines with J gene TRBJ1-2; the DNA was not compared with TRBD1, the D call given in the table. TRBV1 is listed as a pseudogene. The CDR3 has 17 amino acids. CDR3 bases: TGCACCAGCAGCCAAGCATGGCCGACAGGAACATTCTATGGCTACACCTTC. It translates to CTSSQAWPTGTFYGYTF.

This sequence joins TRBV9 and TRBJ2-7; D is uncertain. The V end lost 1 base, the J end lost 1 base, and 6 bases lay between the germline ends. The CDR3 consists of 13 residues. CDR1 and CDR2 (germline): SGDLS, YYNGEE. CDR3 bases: TGTGCCAGCAGCGTACTAGGATCCTACGAGCAGTACTTC. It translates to CASSVLGSYEQYF.

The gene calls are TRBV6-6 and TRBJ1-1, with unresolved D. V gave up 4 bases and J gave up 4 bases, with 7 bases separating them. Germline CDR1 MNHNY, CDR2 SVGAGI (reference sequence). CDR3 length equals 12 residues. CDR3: CASSLKGTEAFF. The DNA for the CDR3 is TGTGCCAGCAGTTTGAAGGGCACTGAAGCTTTCTTT.

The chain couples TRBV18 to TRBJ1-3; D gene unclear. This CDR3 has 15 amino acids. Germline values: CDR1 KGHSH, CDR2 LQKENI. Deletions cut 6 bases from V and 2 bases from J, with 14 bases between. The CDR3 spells CASSPNQEAGNTIYF. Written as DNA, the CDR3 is TGTGCCAGCTCGCCGAATCAGGAGGCTGGAAACACCATATATTTT.